This T cell receptor beta chain is drawn from a study of CD8 T cells in ankylosing spondylitis. TCRdb fed the 5' RACE reads into MiXCR, producing one record per CDR3 protein. The sample holds around 150,000 distinct CDR3 sequences; about 42% are singletons and the top ten take roughly 15%. Source material: synovial fluid, either unsorted or a sorted T cell fraction (not recorded which). The sequence came from a male donor with ankylosing spondylitis.

CDR3: CATSTTVSYEQYF. In DNA form, the CDR3 reads TGTGCCACCAGCACGACAGTTTCCTACGAGCAGTACTTC. The genes are TRBV15 and TRBJ2-7; a possible D gene is TRBD1 (5 bases). V was pared by 4 bases and J by 1 base, with 8 bases between. The CDR3 covers 13 residues. Germline-derived CDR1 and CDR2 are LNHNV and YYDKDF (reference sequence).